The clone carrying this TCR beta chain appeared a few times. Its antigen is as yet unknown. The sample belongs to a study of cytomegalovirus exposure and HLA in healthy donors. Study conclusions and caveats: As confirmed in vitro, three CMV-associated chains were specific for CMV antigens. Most TCR sequences showed up rarely, but some public TCRs showed up in many donors.

The assay was immunoSEQ multiplex PCR, and TCRdb's table has in-frame clones only and misses some. The sample carries around 120,000 clones, around 88% recorded once. V lost 10 bases, J lost 0 bases, and 6 bases stayed unmatched. This CDR3 comprises 14 residues. In germline, CDR1 is MDHEN, CDR2 SYDVKM. Sequencing was carried out using PBMCs. The V and J genes are TRBV28 and TRBJ2-7; 10 bases match TRBD1. The clonotype comes from a young man in good health and CMV-seronegative. CDR3 in amino acids: CAIHGTGDSYEQYF. The CDR3 DNA reads TGTGCCATACACGGGACAGGGGACTCCTACGAGCAGTACTTC.